Listed below are T cell receptor beta chains from one sample, sequenced in a study of long-term antiretroviral therapy in people with HIV. Assay used: immunoSEQ multiplex PCR; TCRdb lists only in-frame clones, some missing. The data hold around 25,000 clones, with around 84% observed a single time. Sequencing used unsorted PBMCs, obtained 2.3 years after starting antiretroviral therapy. These TCRs come from a man aged 40-49 years with HIV. Each CDR3 is given with its conserved first and last residue. The D gene is left open where the match is weak. The size entry is marked missing in some rows and otherwise reads once, few, many or a size class.

NA	TRBJ2-7	TRBV6-5	TRBD2	CASSYSWGGSYEQYF	TGTGCCAGCAGTTACTCGTGGGGGGGCTCCTACGAGCAGTACTTC
NA	TRBJ1-2	TRBV6-6	NA	CASSYVDGQGYGYTF	TGTGCCAGCAGTTACGTGGACGGGCAGGGCTATGGCTACACCTTC
NA	TRBJ2-2	TRBV27	NA	CASSLSAARNTGELFF	TGTGCCAGCAGTTTATCGGCAGCCAGAAACACCGGGGAGCTGTTTTTT
NA	TRBJ2-2	TRBV11-2	NA	CASSLGLGELFF	TGTGCCAGCAGCTTAGGGCTCGGGGAGCTGTTTTTT
NA	TRBJ2-5	TRBV12-5	NA	CASGLVVLGSGTQYF	TGTGCTAGTGGTTTGGTGGTGTTGGGCAGCGGGACCCAGTACTTC
NA	TRBJ1-1	TRBV27	NA	CASSLTGTMNTEAFF	TGTGCCAGCAGTTTAACAGGGACTATGAACACTGAAGCTTTCTTT
NA	TRBJ2-4	TRBV14	NA	CASSTGLARGNIQYF	TGTGCCAGCAGCACAGGCCTAGCCCGAGGGAACATTCAGTACTTC
NA	TRBJ1-1	TRBV5-1	NA	CASTPTVNTEAFF	TGCGCCAGCACCCCGACAGTGAACACTGAAGCTTTCTTT
NA	TRBJ2-1	TRBV13	TRBD1	CASSARTGGNEQFF	TGTGCCAGCAGCGCGAGGACAGGGGGCAATGAGCAGTTCTTC
few	TRBJ1-1	TRBV6-5	TRBD1	CASIQDRLNTEAFF	TGTGCCAGCATCCAGGACAGGCTGAACACTGAAGCTTTCTTT
NA	TRBJ2-7	TRBV15	TRBD1	CATSSRQGNEQYF	TGTGCCACCAGCTCTCGACAGGGTAACGAGCAGTACTTC
once	TRBJ2-5	TRBV30	NA	CAWSRQQETQYF	TGTGCCTGGAGTCGACAGCAAGAGACCCAGTACTTC
NA	TRBJ1-2	TRBV29-1	NA	CSGRTGPGYTF	TGCAGCGGCCGGACGGGACCCGGCTACACCTTC
NA	TRBJ1-4	TRBV2	TRBD1	CASSEGGQGAKLFF	TGTGCCAGCAGTGAAGGAGGGCAGGGGGCCAAACTGTTTTTT
NA	TRBJ2-3	TRBV29-1	NA	CSVVGDTQYF	TGCAGCGTTGTCGGAGATACGCAGTATTTT
NA	TRBJ1-2	TRBV25-1	NA	CASSESGGKANYGYTF	TGTGCCAGCAGTGAAAGTGGGGGAAAAGCTAACTATGGCTACACCTTC
NA	TRBJ2-1	TRBV7-9	TRBD1	CASSHGQGPYNEQFF	TGTGCCAGCAGCCACGGACAGGGGCCCTACAATGAGCAGTTCTTC
NA	TRBJ2-2	TRBV25-1	NA	CASSVGGTGELFF	TGTGCCAGCAGTGTAGGGGGCACCGGGGAGCTGTTTTTT
NA	TRBJ1-4	TRBV19	TRBD1	CASSITGANEKLFF	TGTGCCAGTAGTATTACAGGGGCAAATGAAAAACTGTTTTTT
NA	TRBJ1-1	TRBV5-6	NA	CASSPRGREGSTEAFF	TGTGCCAGCAGCCCACGGGGAAGGGAGGGGAGCACTGAAGCTTTCTTT
NA	TRBJ2-2	TRBV7-3	TRBD2	CASSTLGLAEAPGELFF	TGTGCCAGCAGCACTTTGGGACTAGCGGAAGCTCCCGGGGAGCTGTTTTTT
NA	TRBJ2-2	TRBV7-8	TRBD2	CASSLEGYWTSGRETGELFF	TGTGCCAGCAGCTTAGAGGGTTATTGGACTAGCGGGAGAGAGACCGGGGAGCTGTTTTTT
NA	TRBJ1-2	TRBV5-1	NA	CASSLDIAANYGYTF	TGCGCCAGCAGCTTGGATATAGCGGCTAACTATGGCTACACCTTC
NA	TRBJ1-1	TRBV20-1	NA	CSAEFLGEAFF	TGCAGTGCGGAATTTCTAGGTGAAGCTTTCTTT
NA	TRBJ2-1	TRBV11-2	NA	CASSYRGDSSYNEQFF	TGTGCCAGCAGCTACAGAGGGGACTCCTCGTACAATGAGCAGTTCTTC
NA	TRBJ2-2	TRBV6-5	TRBD2	CASSWLGGRGNGELFF	TGTGCCAGCAGTTGGCTCGGCGGGAGAGGGAACGGGGAGCTGTTTTTT
NA	TRBJ1-2	TRBV2	TRBD1	CASSGDRNYGYTF	TGTGCCAGCAGCGGGGACAGGAACTATGGCTACACCTTC
NA	TRBJ2-5	TRBV5-8	NA	CASSLEGRYQETQYF	TGTGCCAGCAGCTTGGAAGGCAGGTACCAAGAGACCCAGTACTTC
NA	TRBJ1-5	TRBV2	NA	CASSDYRQGNQPQHF	TGTGCCAGCAGTGATTACAGACAGGGCAATCAGCCCCAGCATTTT
once	TRBJ2-7	TRBV7-8	NA	CASSFTTRDPYEQYF	TGTGCCAGCAGCTTCACTACTAGGGACCCCTACGAGCAGTACTTC
NA	TRBJ2-7	TRBV11-2	TRBD2	CASSIGLAGGYEQYF	TGTGCCAGCAGCATCGGACTAGCGGGAGGTTACGAGCAGTACTTC
once	TRBJ1-1	TRBV5-4	TRBD1	CASSSRTGRTEAFF	TGTGCCAGCAGCTCCCGGACAGGCCGCACTGAAGCTTTCTTT
once	TRBJ2-2	TRBV7-3	TRBD1	CASSSTGGPAGELFF	TGTGCCAGCAGCTCGACAGGGGGCCCAGCCGGGGAGCTGTTTTTT
NA	TRBJ1-4	TRBV6-1	NA	CATWPGLINEKLFF	TGTGCCACCTGGCCCGGGCTGATTAATGAAAAACTGTTTTTT
NA	TRBJ1-4	TRBV6-6	NA	CASTHRSGGQEKLFF	TGTGCCAGCACCCATCGGTCCGGGGGGCAAGAAAAACTGTTTTTT
once	TRBJ2-4	TRBV6-5	TRBD2	CASSGRGGAKNIQYF	TGTGCCAGCAGCGGGAGGGGGGGGGCCAAAAACATTCAGTACTTC
once	TRBJ1-2	TRBV30	NA	CAWSRLGHYPGDGYTF	TGTGCCTGGAGCCGACTGGGACACTACCCGGGGGATGGCTACACCTTC
NA	TRBJ2-1	TRBV7-9	TRBD2	CASSTPGTSGDNEQFF	TGTGCCAGCAGCACCCCCGGGACTAGCGGTGACAATGAGCAGTTCTTC
once	TRBJ2-2	TRBV2	NA	CAGSGAGRVTGELFF	TGTGCCGGATCCGGGGCGGGAAGGGTTACCGGGGAGCTGTTTTTT
once	TRBJ2-7	TRBV10-2	TRBD1	CASSEPAGQGTYEQYF	TGCGCCAGCAGTGAGCCCGCAGGACAGGGGACCTACGAGCAGTACTTC
NA	TRBJ2-6	TRBV6-5	NA	CASSRTASGANVLTF	TGTGCCAGCAGCCGGACAGCCTCTGGGGCCAACGTCCTGACTTTC
NA	TRBJ2-1	TRBV7-2	NA	CASSEQGEQFF	TGTGCCAGCAGCGAGCAGGGGGAGCAGTTCTTC
NA	TRBJ2-7	TRBV6-1	NA	CASSGLPESEQYF	TGTGCCAGCAGTGGACTGCCTGAGAGCGAGCAGTACTTC
NA	TRBJ2-3	TRBV5-1	TRBD2	CASSTGTSGPTDTQYF	TGCGCCAGCAGCACCGGGACTAGCGGCCCCACAGATACGCAGTATTTT
few	TRBJ2-7	TRBV10-1	NA	CASSGGRWGEQYF	TGCGCCAGCAGTGGGGGGCGATGGGGCGAGCAGTACTTC
NA	TRBJ1-5	TRBV19	TRBD1	CASRPGQPYSNQPQHF	TGTGCCAGTAGGCCGGGACAGCCCTATAGCAATCAGCCCCAGCATTTT
NA	TRBJ2-3	TRBV12-5	TRBD2	CASGLRGLADPSTDTQYF	TGTGCTAGTGGTTTGAGGGGACTAGCAGACCCTAGCACAGATACGCAGTATTTT
NA	TRBJ2-7	TRBV7-2	NA	CASSLDRARFEQYF	TGTGCCAGCAGCTTAGACAGAGCCAGGTTCGAGCAGTACTTC
NA	TRBJ2-3	TRBV27	TRBD2	CASSAFVGLAPDTQYF	TGTGCCAGCAGCGCGTTCGTCGGACTAGCGCCAGATACGCAGTATTTT
NA	TRBJ1-1	TRBV19	TRBD1	CASTKFAGQLNTEAFF	TGTGCCAGTACTAAGTTTGCGGGACAGCTGAACACTGAAGCTTTCTTT
NA	TRBJ2-3	TRBV4-2	NA	CASSQVISTDTQYF	TGTGCCAGCAGCCAAGTTATTTCCACAGATACGCAGTATTTT
NA	TRBJ2-1	TRBV11-2	NA	CASSPRVGGGNEQFF	TGTGCCAGCAGCCCCCGGGTCGGAGGGGGGAATGAGCAGTTCTTC
NA	TRBJ1-1	TRBV5-1	NA	CASSSQENTEAFF	TGCGCCAGCAGCTCCCAGGAGAACACTGAAGCTTTCTTT
NA	TRBJ1-2	TRBV5-6	NA	CASSPDINGGYTF	TGTGCCAGCAGCCCAGACATCAACGGTGGCTACACCTTC
NA	TRBJ1-1	TRBV10-3	NA	CAISESGGETEAFF	TGTGCCATCAGTGAGTCGGGGGGGGAGACTGAAGCTTTCTTT
NA	TRBJ2-2	TRBV11-2	TRBD1	CASSLLPRQGPNTGELFF	TGTGCCAGCAGCTTACTCCCCCGACAGGGTCCGAACACCGGGGAGCTGTTTTTT
once	TRBJ1-1	TRBV5-1	NA	CASSLEGGGWNTEAFF	TGCGCCAGCAGCTTGGAGGGCGGGGGCTGGAACACTGAAGCTTTCTTT
NA	TRBJ1-5	TRBV10-2	NA	CASTWDSNQPQHF	TGCGCCAGCACTTGGGATAGCAATCAGCCCCAGCATTTT
NA	TRBJ1-5	TRBV18	NA	CASSPNSRYSNQPQHF	TGTGCCAGCTCACCAAATTCCCGTTATAGCAATCAGCCCCAGCATTTT